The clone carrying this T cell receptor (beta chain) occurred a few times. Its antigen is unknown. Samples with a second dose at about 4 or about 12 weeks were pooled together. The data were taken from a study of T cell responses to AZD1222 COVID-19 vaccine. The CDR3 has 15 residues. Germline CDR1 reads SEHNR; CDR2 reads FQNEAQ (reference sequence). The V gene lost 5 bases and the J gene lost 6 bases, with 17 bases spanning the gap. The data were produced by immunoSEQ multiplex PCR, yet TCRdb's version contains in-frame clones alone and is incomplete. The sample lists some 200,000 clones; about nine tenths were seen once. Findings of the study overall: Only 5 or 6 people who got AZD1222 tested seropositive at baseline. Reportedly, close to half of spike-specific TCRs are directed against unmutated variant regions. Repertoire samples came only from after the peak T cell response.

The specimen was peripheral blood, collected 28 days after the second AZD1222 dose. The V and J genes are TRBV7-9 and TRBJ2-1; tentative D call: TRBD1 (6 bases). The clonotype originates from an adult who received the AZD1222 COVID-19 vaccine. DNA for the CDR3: TGTGCCAGCAGCGTAGGGGATTTACAGGGCAATGAGCAGTTCTTC. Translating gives CASSVGDLQGNEQFF.